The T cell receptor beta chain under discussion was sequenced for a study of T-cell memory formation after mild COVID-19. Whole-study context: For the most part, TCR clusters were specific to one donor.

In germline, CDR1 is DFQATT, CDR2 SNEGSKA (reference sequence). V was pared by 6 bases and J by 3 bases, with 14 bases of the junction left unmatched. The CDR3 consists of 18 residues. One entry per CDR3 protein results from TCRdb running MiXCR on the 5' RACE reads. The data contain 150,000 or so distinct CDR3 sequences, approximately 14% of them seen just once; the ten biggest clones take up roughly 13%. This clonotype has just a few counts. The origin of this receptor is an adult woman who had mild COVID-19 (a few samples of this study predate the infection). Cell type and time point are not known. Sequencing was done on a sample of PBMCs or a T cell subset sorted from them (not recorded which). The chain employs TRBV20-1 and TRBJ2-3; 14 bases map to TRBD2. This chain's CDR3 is CSAPGLAGVGTPTDTQYF. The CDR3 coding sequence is TGCAGTGCGCCGGGACTAGCGGGGGTTGGTACCCCGACAGATACGCAGTATTTT.